This entry lists 5 T cell receptor beta chains sequenced from one sample in a study of blood T cell repertoires in COVID-19. Profiling relied on immunoSEQ multiplex PCR, and the TCRdb table lists in-frame clones only, not all of them. The table has some 170,000 clones, about 91% seen once. Source material: peripheral blood. These receptor sequences come from a woman in her forties or fifties with acute or convalescent COVID-19.

The chain is built from TRBV6-1 and TRBJ1-2; unclear D gene. The V end was cut by 2 bases, the J end by 5 bases, with 6 bases between. Per the germline V gene, CDR1 is MNHNS and CDR2 is SASEGT. The CDR3 totals 12 residues. In nucleotides, the CDR3 is TGTGCCAGCAGTGAAAGGACTTATGGCTACACCTTC. Translating it yields CASSERTYGYTF.

The chain joins TRBV6-2 or TRBV6-3 to TRBJ2-2, with D tentatively TRBD2 (6 bases). Germline CDR1 MNHEY, CDR2 SVGEGT. V gave up 5 bases and J gave up 1 base, with 8 bases separating them. This CDR3 comprises 14 residues. In nucleotides, the CDR3 is TGTGCCAGCAGTCAGGGACTGAACACCGGGGAGCTGTTTTTT. Encoded protein: CASSQGLNTGELFF.

The chain joins TRBV19 to TRBJ1-1; 7 bases match TRBD1. Trimming removed 4 bases from V and 9 bases from J; junction bases left unmatched: 8. Germline V gene sequence: CDR1 LNHDA, CDR2 SQIVND (reference sequence). The CDR3 consists of 13 residues. In nucleotides, the CDR3 is TGTGCCAGTAGTAAAACAGGGGAGTTTAAAGCTTTCTTT. As protein: CASSKTGEFKAFF. Using reference TRBV19 and TRBJ1-1 for the parts outside the CDR3, the full variable domain is DGGITQSPKYLFRKEGQNVTLSCEQNLNHDAMYWYRQDPGQGLRLIYYSQIVNDFQKGDIAEGYSVSREKKESFPLTVTSAQKNPTAFYLCASSKTGEFKAFFGQGTRLTVV.

The gene calls are TRBV30 and TRBJ1-4, with 7 bases lining up with TRBD1. The CDR3 is 11 residues long. Trimming took 5 bases from V and 8 from J; bases not matched to a gene: 2. Per germline, CDR1 GTSNPN and CDR2 SVGIG (reference sequence). The CDR3 loop reads CAWAQGEKLFF. As DNA, the CDR3 is TGTGCCTGGGCACAGGGGGAAAAACTGTTTTTT.

The V gene is TRBV29-1, the J gene TRBJ2-1; 9 bases agree with TRBD2. This CDR3 region has 14 residues. Germline V gives CDR1 SQVTM, CDR2 ANQGSEA. CDR3 protein: CSSRGREGLNEQFF. CDR3 sequence (DNA): TGCAGTTCTCGGGGGCGGGAGGGCCTCAATGAGCAGTTCTTC.